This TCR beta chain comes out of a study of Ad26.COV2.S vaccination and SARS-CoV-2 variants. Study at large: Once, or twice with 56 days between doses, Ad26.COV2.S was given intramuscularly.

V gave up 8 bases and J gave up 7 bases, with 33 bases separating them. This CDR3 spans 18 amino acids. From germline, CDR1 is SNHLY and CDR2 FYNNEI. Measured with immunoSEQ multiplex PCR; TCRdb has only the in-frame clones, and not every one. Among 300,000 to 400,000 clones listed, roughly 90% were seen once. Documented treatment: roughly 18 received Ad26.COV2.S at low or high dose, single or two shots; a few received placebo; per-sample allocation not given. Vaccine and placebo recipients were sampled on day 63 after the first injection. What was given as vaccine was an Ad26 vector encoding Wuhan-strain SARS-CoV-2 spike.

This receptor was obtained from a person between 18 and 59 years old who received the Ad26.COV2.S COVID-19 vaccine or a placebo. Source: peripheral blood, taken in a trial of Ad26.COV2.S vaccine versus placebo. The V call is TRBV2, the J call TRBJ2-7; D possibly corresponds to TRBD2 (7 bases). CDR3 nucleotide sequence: TGTGCCAGCCGAACAGAGGTTTTAGGGGGGGTACCTGAGTGGGAGCAGTACTTC. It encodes CASRTEVLGGVPEWEQYF. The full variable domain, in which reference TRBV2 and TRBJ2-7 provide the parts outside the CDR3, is EPEVTQTPSHQVTQMGQEVILRCVPISNHLYFYWYRQILGQKVEFLVSFYNNEISEKSEIFDDQFSVERPDGSNFTLKIRSTKLEDSAMYFCASRTEVLGGVPEWEQYFGPGTRLTVT.